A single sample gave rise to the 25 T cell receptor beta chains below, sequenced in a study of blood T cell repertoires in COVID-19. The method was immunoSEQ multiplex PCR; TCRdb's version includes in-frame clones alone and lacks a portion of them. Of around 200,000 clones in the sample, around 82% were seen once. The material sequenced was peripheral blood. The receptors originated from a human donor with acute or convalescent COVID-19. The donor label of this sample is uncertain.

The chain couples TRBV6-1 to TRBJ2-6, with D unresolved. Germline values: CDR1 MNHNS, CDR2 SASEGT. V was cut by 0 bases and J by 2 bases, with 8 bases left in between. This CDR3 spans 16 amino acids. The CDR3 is CASSEAEVTGANVLTF. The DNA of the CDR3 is TGTGCCAGCAGTGAAGCCGAGGTAACTGGGGCCAACGTCCTGACTTTC.

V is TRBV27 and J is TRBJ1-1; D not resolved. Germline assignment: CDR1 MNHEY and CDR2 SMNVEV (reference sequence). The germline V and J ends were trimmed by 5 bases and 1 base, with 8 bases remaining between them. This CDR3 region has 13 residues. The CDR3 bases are TGTGCCAGCAGTCTCTACTGGAACACTGAAGCTTTCTTT. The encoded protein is CASSLYWNTEAFF.

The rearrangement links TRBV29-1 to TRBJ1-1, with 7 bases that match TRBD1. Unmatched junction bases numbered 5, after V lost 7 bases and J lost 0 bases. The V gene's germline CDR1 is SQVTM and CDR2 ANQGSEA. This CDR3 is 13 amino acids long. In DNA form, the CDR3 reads TGCAGCGCAAGGACAGGCATGAACACTGAAGCTTTCTTT. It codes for CSARTGMNTEAFF.

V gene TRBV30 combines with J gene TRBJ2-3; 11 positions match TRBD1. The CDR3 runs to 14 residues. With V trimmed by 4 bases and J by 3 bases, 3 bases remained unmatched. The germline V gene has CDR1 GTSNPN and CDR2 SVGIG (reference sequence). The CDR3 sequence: CAWTRDRGTDTQYF. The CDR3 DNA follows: TGTGCCTGGACTAGGGACAGGGGGACAGATACGCAGTATTTT.

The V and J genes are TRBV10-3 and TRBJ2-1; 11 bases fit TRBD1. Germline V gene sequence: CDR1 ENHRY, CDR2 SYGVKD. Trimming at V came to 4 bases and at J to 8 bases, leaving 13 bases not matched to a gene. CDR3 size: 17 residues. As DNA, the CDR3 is TGTGCCATCAGTGCCCTGGGGGGGACAGGGGGTATGGATGAGCAGTTCTTC. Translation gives CAISALGGTGGMDEQFF.

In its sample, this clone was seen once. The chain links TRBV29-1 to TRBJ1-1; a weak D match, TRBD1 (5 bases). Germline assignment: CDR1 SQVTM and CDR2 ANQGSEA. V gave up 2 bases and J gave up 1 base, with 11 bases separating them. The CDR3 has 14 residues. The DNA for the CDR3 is TGCAGCGTTGAAAGGGACGGGGGGAACACTGAAGCTTTCTTT. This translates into CSVERDGGNTEAFF. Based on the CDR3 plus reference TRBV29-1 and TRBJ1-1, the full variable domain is SAVISQKPSRDICQRGTSLTIQCQVDSQVTMMFWYRQQPGQSLTLIATANQGSEATYESGFVIDKFPISRPNLTFSTLTVSNMSPEDSSIYLCSVERDGGNTEAFFGQGTRLTVV.

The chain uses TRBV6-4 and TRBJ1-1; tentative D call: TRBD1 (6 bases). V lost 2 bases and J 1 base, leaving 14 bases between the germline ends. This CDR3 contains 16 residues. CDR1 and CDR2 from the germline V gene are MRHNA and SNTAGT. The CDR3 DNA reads TGTGCCAGCAGTGACATCCGGGGCAGGGGGAACACTGAAGCTTTCTTT. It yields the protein CASSDIRGRGNTEAFF.

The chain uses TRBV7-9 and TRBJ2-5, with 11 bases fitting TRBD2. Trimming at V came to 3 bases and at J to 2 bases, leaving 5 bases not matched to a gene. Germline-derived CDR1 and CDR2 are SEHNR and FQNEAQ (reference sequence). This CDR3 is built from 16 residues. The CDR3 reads CASSLGRTSGQETQYF. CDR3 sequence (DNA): TGTGCCAGCAGCTTGGGTCGGACTAGCGGGCAAGAGACCCAGTACTTC.

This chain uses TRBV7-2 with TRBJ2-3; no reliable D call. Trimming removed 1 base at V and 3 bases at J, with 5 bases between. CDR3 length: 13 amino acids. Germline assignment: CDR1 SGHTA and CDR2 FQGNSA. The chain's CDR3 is CASSLGATDTQYF. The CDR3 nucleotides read TGTGCCAGCAGCTTAGGAGCGACAGATACGCAGTATTTT.

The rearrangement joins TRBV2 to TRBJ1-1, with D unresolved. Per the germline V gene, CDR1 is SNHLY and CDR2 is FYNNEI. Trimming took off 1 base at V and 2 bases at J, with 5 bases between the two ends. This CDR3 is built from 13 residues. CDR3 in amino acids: CASSEDSNTEAFF. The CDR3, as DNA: TGTGCCAGCAGTGAAGATAGTAACACTGAAGCTTTCTTT. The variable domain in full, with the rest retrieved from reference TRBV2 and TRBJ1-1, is EPEVTQTPSHQVTQMGQEVILRCVPISNHLYFYWYRQILGQKVEFLVSFYNNEISEKSEIFDDQFSVERPDGSNFTLKIRSTKLEDSAMYFCASSEDSNTEAFFGQGTRLTVV.

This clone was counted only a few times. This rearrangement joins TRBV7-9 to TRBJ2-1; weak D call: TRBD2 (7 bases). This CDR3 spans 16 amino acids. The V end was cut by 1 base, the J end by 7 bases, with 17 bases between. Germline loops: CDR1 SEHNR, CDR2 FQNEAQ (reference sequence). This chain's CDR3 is CASSLDPGGVRNEQFF. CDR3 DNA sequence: TGTGCCAGCAGCTTAGATCCGGGGGGCGTTCGAAATGAGCAGTTCTTC.

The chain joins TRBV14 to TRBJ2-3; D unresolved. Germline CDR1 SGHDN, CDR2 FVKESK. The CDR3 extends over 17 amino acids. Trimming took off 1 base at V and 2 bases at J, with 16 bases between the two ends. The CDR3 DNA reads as TGTGCCAGCAGCCAAGCTCGCATTTGGCCCTTCACAGATACGCAGTATTTT. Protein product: CASSQARIWPFTDTQYF.

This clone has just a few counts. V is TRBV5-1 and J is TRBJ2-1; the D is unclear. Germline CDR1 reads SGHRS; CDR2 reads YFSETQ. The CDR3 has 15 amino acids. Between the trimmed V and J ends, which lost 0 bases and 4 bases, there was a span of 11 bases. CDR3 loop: CASSLGGDGYNEQFF. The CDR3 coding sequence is TGCGCCAGCAGCTTGGGCGGTGACGGGTACAATGAGCAGTTCTTC.

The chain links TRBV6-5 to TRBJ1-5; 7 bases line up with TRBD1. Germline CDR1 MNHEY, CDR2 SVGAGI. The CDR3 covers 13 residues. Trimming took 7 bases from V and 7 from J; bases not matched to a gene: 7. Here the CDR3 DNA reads TGTGCCAGCATAAGCGACAGGGACCAGCCCCAGCATTTT. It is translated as CASISDRDQPQHF.

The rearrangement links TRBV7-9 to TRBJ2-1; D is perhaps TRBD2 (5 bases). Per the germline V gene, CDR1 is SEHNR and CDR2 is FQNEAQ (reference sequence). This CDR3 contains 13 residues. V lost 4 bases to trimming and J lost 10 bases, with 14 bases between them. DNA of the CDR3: TGTGCCAGCAGCTCACCCGGGGAAGGGGAGCAGTTCTTC. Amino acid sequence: CASSSPGEGEQFF. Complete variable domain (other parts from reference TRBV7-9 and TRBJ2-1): DTGVSQNPRHKITKRGQNVTFRCDPISEHNRLYWYRQTLGQGPEFLTYFQNEAQLEKSRLLSDRFSAERPKGSFSTLEIQRTEQGDSAMYLCASSSPGEGEQFFGPGTRLTVL.

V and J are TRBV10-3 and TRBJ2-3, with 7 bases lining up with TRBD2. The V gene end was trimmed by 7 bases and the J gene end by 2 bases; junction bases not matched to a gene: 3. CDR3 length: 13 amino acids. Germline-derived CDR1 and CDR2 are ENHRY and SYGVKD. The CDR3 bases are TGTGCCATCATGGGGACTAACACAGATACGCAGTATTTT. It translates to CAIMGTNTDTQYF.

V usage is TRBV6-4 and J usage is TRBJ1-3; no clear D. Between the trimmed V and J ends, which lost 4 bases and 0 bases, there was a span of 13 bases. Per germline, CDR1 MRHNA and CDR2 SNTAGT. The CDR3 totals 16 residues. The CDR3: CASSGTEDPSGNTIYF. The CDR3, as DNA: TGTGCCAGCAGTGGGACGGAGGACCCCTCTGGAAACACCATATATTTT.

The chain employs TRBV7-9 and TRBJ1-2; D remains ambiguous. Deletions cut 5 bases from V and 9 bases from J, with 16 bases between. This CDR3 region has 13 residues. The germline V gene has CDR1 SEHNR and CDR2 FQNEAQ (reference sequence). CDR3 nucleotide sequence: TGTGCCAGCAGCCCCAGTGGGTCGGAGAGCTACACCTTC. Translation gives CASSPSGSESYTF.

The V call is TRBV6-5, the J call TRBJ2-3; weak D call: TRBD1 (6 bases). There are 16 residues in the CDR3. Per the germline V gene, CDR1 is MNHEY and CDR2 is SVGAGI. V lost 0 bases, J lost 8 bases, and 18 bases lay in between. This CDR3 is CASSYSRAASRGTQYF. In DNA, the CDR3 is TGTGCCAGCAGTTACTCTCGAGCTGCCTCCAGGGGTACGCAGTATTTT.

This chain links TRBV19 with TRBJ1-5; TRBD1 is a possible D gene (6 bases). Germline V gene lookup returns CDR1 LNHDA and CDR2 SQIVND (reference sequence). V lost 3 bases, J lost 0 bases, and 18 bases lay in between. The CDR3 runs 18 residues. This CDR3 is CASSMFHRETNSNQPQHF. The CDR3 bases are TGTGCCAGTAGTATGTTCCACAGGGAGACAAATAGCAATCAGCCCCAGCATTTT.

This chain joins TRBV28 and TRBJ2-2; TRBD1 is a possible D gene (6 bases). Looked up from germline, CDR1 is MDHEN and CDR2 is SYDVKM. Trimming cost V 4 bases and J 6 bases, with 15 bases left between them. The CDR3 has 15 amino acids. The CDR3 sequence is CASSSGHGEPGELFF. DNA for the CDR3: TGTGCCAGCAGTTCGGGACACGGGGAGCCCGGGGAGCTGTTTTTT.

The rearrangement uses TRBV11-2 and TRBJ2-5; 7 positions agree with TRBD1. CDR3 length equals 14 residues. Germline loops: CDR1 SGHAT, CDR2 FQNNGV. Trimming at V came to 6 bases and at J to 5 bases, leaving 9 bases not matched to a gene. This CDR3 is CASSYGQVDETQYF. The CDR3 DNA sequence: TGTGCCAGCAGTTATGGACAGGTCGATGAGACCCAGTACTTC.

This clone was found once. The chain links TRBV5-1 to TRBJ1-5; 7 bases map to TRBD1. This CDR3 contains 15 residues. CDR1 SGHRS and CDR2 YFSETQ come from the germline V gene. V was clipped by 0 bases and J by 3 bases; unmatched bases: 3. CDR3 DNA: TGCGCCAGCAGCTTGGGGACAGGAGTCAATCAGCCCCAGCATTTT. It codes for CASSLGTGVNQPQHF.

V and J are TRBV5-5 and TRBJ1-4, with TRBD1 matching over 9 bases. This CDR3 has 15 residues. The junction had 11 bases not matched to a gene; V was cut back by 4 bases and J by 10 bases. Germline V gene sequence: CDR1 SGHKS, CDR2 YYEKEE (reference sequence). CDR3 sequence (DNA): TGTGCCAGCAGCCTCACAGGGACAGGGAACGGAAAACTGTTTTTT. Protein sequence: CASSLTGTGNGKLFF.

The CDR3 reads CASSQDSGELFF. As DNA, the CDR3 is TGTGCCAGCAGCCAAGATTCAGGGGAGCTGTTTTTT. The chain couples TRBV3-1 (or the pseudogene TRBV3-2) to TRBJ2-2; no firm D call. The V end lost 0 bases, the J end lost 8 bases, and 4 bases lay between the germline ends. Germline CDR1 reads LGHDT; CDR2 reads YNNKEL (reference sequence). This CDR3 has 12 amino acids.